This T cell receptor (beta chain) derives from a study of PD-L1 blockade in urothelial cancer. Time point noted: pretreatment peripheral blood. Germline assignment: CDR1 GTSNPN and CDR2 SVGIG (reference sequence). The CDR3 covers 14 residues. Trimming left V 2 bases short and J 3 bases short, with 11 bases between. Generated by immunoSEQ multiplex PCR, the TCRdb table keeps only in-frame clones and is missing some. The sample yields around 63,000 clones, roughly four fifths seen once. The chain is built from TRBV30 and TRBJ2-1; possible D gene TRBD2, 6 bases. This TCR derives from a man between 70 and 80 years old with urothelial cancer. Sequenced material: PBMCs, taken around atezolizumab (anti-PD-L1) treatment. The CDR3 DNA sequence: TGTGCCTGGAGTACCGGGGGTGGCTACAATGAGCAGTTCTTC. Translating it yields CAWSTGGGYNEQFF.